A selection of T cell receptor beta chains follows, all from one sample in a study of blood T cell repertoires in COVID-19. Some clones are missing from TCRdb's copy, which holds only in-frame ones; the method was immunoSEQ multiplex PCR. This sample has 200,000 to 250,000 clones, with approximately 84% found just once. Sample: peripheral blood. The source is a woman aged 80 or older with acute or convalescent COVID-19. CDR3s leave out the opening cysteine and the closing phenylalanine or tryptophan. D genes are given only for firm matches.

v_call,j_call,d_call,cdr3_aa
TRBV28,TRBJ2-2,NA,ASSLRLRGTGELF
TRBV15,TRBJ1-3,NA,ATSRDSHSGNTIY
TRBV6-5,TRBJ1-5,NA,ASSYTTGLNQPQH
TRBV7-8,TRBJ1-1,NA,ASSLELGTLTEAF
TRBV5-4,TRBJ2-5,NA,ASSLNPNQETQY
TRBV28,TRBJ2-7,TRBD1,ASNESGTGDKEQY
TRBV24-1,TRBJ2-7,NA,ATSESSSHEQY
TRBV7-2,TRBJ2-1,TRBD1,ASSLRQGPYNEQF
TRBV5-5,TRBJ2-7,NA,ASSLMPVLAYEQY
TRBV18,TRBJ2-3,TRBD1,ASLIDRDADTQY
TRBV27,TRBJ2-2,NA,ASSFQNTGELF
TRBV7-2,TRBJ2-4,NA,ASSQDTFTKNIQY
TRBV30,TRBJ1-2,NA,AWSGAGIYGYT
TRBV3-1/TRBV3-2,TRBJ2-1,TRBD2,ASSQDPRTSGSNEQF
TRBV7-2,TRBJ1-5,NA,ASSLGGGPWQPQH
TRBV4-2,TRBJ2-5,NA,ASSRGDFESQETQY
TRBV10-3,TRBJ2-7,NA,AISETGSYEQY
TRBV5-4,TRBJ1-1,TRBD1,ASSLLTGGSTEAF
TRBV7-2,TRBJ1-3,NA,ASSLGRGNTIY
TRBV5-1,TRBJ2-3,NA,ASSGRTVRADTQY
TRBV23-1,TRBJ2-5,NA,ASRHNRKETQY
TRBV7-2,TRBJ1-3,NA,ASSLLGEGGNTIY
TRBV6-5,TRBJ1-2,TRBD1,ASSYSPGGNYGYT
TRBV7-6,TRBJ2-1,TRBD2,ASSLGLAAYNEQF
TRBV21-1,TRBJ2-2,NA,ASSKGYEPGLAGGKGTGELF
TRBV18,TRBJ1-5,NA,ASSPTAQGAGQPQH
TRBV6-5,TRBJ1-4,TRBD1,ASSLGTGDEKLF
TRBV7-2,TRBJ1-5,NA,ASSQQPYSNQPQH
TRBV7-9,TRBJ1-3,NA,ASSQLRVFSGNTIY
TRBV5-1,TRBJ1-4,TRBD1,ASSLGSLGQGKIANEKLF
TRBV2,TRBJ2-7,NA,ASRRDISYEQY
TRBV6-2/TRBV6-3,TRBJ1-5,NA,ASSYGSSNQPQH
TRBV7-8,TRBJ1-6,NA,ASSLPQGTSYNSPLH
TRBV19,TRBJ1-1,NA,ASNAGNTEAF
TRBV5-5,TRBJ2-3,NA,ASSTGDSRIDTQY
TRBV5-4,TRBJ1-6,TRBD1,ASSSGQGYNSPLH
TRBV6-2/TRBV6-3,TRBJ2-2,NA,ASSYNGVTGELF
TRBV9,TRBJ2-5,TRBD2,ASSVMLGGSSGAQETQY
TRBV3-1/TRBV3-2,TRBJ2-5,TRBD2,ASSQARGLAGSIQETQY
TRBV5-1,TRBJ2-5,TRBD2,ASSLRTSGAQETQY
TRBV5-1,TRBJ1-1,TRBD1,ASSLGQANTEAF
TRBV6-5,TRBJ1-2,TRBD1,ASSYSNRGLSGYT
TRBV11-2,TRBJ2-7,TRBD2,ASRQTSGGPYEQY
TRBV18,TRBJ1-1,NA,ASSPGQQRMNTEAF
TRBV18,TRBJ2-7,TRBD1,ASSPGQVEEQY